Shown below are 27 T cell receptor beta chains from a single sample sequenced in a study of blood T cell repertoires in COVID-19. The protocol was immunoSEQ multiplex PCR, while the TCRdb copy is restricted to in-frame clones and leaves out a portion. The sample includes more than 300,000 clones, around 87% of them seen just once. Sequencing input: PBMCs or T cells enriched from blood (not recorded which). The receptor source for this set is a man aged 40-49 years in a cohort exposed to, infected with or recovered from COVID-19 (not recorded which).

The gene calls are TRBV24-1 and TRBJ2-3, with D tentatively TRBD2 (6 bases). The CDR3 spans 17 residues. CDR1 is KGHDR, CDR2 SFDVKD, per germline. Trimming stripped 3 bases from V and 0 bases from J, with 15 bases between. The CDR3: CATSDPSGGASTDTQYF. CDR3 bases: TGTGCCACCAGTGATCCGTCGGGCGGGGCTAGCACAGATACGCAGTATTTT.

This clone has a count of ten or more. The sample has other DNA sequences that encode this CDR3 too. The chain joins TRBV5-1 to TRBJ1-1; 11 positions agree with TRBD1. CDR3 size: 14 residues. Losses at the gene ends were 4 bases for V and 5 bases for J; bases not matched to a gene: 4. Germline loops: CDR1 SGHRS, CDR2 YFSETQ. The CDR3 loop is CASSPGQGETEAFF. In DNA, the CDR3 is TGCGCCAGCAGCCCGGGACAGGGGGAAACTGAAGCTTTCTTT.

This chain uses TRBV2 with TRBJ1-2; the D is unclear. The CDR3 extends over 14 amino acids. Germline V CDR1 and CDR2: SNHLY, FYNNEI. V lost 3 bases to trimming and J lost 6 bases, with 14 bases between them. The CDR3 DNA reads TGTGCCAGCAGTGACGTTGTCTACGAGGATGGCTACACCTTC. Amino acid sequence: CASSDVVYEDGYTF. Variable domain in full (rest from reference TRBV2 and TRBJ1-2): EPEVTQTPSHQVTQMGQEVILRCVPISNHLYFYWYRQILGQKVEFLVSFYNNEISEKSEIFDDQFSVERPDGSNFTLKIRSTKLEDSAMYFCASSDVVYEDGYTFGSGTRLTVV.

The V call is TRBV6-1, the J call TRBJ1-6; TRBD1 aligns across 7 bases. The J segment lost 5 bases and the V segment lost 3 bases, leaving 4 bases of the junction unmatched. This CDR3 is built from 15 residues. Germline CDR1 and CDR2: MNHNS and SASEGT. This chain's CDR3 is CASSDRGADNSPLHF. The CDR3 region has the DNA TGTGCCAGCAGTGACAGGGGGGCGGATAATTCACCCCTCCACTTT.

The genes are TRBV28 and TRBJ2-1; D possibly corresponds to TRBD2 (7 bases). Trimming left V 6 bases short and J 4 bases short, with 19 bases between. The CDR3 runs 16 residues. Germline loops: CDR1 MDHEN, CDR2 SYDVKM. The CDR3 coding sequence is TGTGCCAGCAGCACAGGGAGGGGACGACGATACAATGAGCAGTTCTTC. It yields the protein CASSTGRGRRYNEQFF.

The chain carries TRBV5-1 and TRBJ2-1; TRBD2 agrees at 14 bases. The CDR3 spans 15 residues. V shed 4 bases and J 6 bases; nucleotides not matched to a gene: 3. Germline loops: CDR1 SGHRS, CDR2 YFSETQ. CDR3 sequence: CASSPGLAGVNEQFF. The CDR3 DNA reads TGCGCCAGCAGCCCGGGACTAGCGGGAGTCAATGAGCAGTTCTTC.

This clone was recorded only once. This sequence joins TRBV19 and TRBJ1-3; no clear D gene. The V gene lost 3 bases and the J gene lost 0 bases, with 15 bases spanning the gap. Germline assignment: CDR1 LNHDA and CDR2 SQIVND (reference sequence). This CDR3 comprises 17 residues. As DNA, the CDR3 is TGTGCCAGTAGTATCCTCTACTCTGTGAGCTCTGGAAACACCATATATTTT. Translated, it gives CASSILYSVSSGNTIYF.

The V call is TRBV27, the J call TRBJ1-1; D gene ambiguous. Trimming removed 5 bases from V and 0 bases from J, with 13 bases in between. Per germline, CDR1 MNHEY and CDR2 SMNVEV (reference sequence). The CDR3 contains 15 residues. The CDR3 DNA is TGTGCCAGCAGTCTCCTCGGGGTAATGAACACTGAAGCTTTCTTT. Translating it yields CASSLLGVMNTEAFF.

This clone has a single count. This chain joins TRBV2 and TRBJ1-5; 9 bases are shared with TRBD1. V lost 7 bases to trimming and J lost 0 bases; unmatched junction nucleotides: 4. The CDR3 covers 15 residues. CDR1 and CDR2 (germline): SNHLY, FYNNEI. CDR3 nucleotide sequence: TGTGCCAGCACCAGACAGGGGGATAGCAATCAGCCCCAGCATTTT. It encodes CASTRQGDSNQPQHF.

The chain links TRBV12-5 to TRBJ1-2; D might be TRBD1 (6 bases). Germline V gives CDR1 LGHNT, CDR2 FRNRAP. Between the trimmed V and J ends, which lost 2 bases and 7 bases, there was a span of 23 bases. This CDR3 has 17 amino acids. CDR3 sequence (DNA): TGTGCTAGTGGTTTGCTACCGTCGGGAGGGGGGGCTGGTGGCTACACCTTC. It yields the protein CASGLLPSGGGAGGYTF.

The CDR3 DNA reads as TGTGCCAGCAGCTTAGCCAGGAACACTGAAGCTTTCTTT. The encoded protein is CASSLARNTEAFF. The chain combines TRBV7-9 with TRBJ1-1; the D is unclear. The CDR3 covers 13 residues. Trimming took off 0 bases at V and 1 base at J, with 3 bases between the two ends. CDR1 is SEHNR and CDR2 is FQNEAQ in the germline V gene (reference sequence).

The chain has TRBV4-2 and TRBJ1-2; the D is unclear. V dropped 0 bases and J dropped 6 bases, with 8 bases sitting between them. Germline loops: CDR1 LGHNA, CDR2 YNFKEQ. The CDR3 totals 13 residues. CDR3 sequence reads: CASSQDVVDGYTF. In DNA, the CDR3 is TGTGCCAGCAGCCAAGACGTAGTGGATGGCTACACCTTC.

The rearrangement links TRBV2 to TRBJ2-3, with TRBD1 matching over 8 bases. The junction had 7 bases not matched to a gene; V was cut back by 0 bases and J by 5 bases. The CDR3 is 16 amino acids. Per the germline V gene, CDR1 is SNHLY and CDR2 is FYNNEI. The chain's CDR3 is CASSEAGQAMGDTQYF. The CDR3 DNA sequence: TGTGCCAGCAGTGAAGCGGGACAGGCGATGGGAGATACGCAGTATTTT.

The J gene is TRBJ2-2, the V gene TRBV27; weak D call: TRBD1 (5 bases). Germline CDR1 reads MNHEY; CDR2 reads SMNVEV (reference sequence). The CDR3 covers 14 residues. Trimming shortened V by 2 bases and J by 3 bases, and 7 bases separated the two germline ends. CDR3 sequence: CASSLQGYTGELFF. Written as DNA, the CDR3 is TGTGCCAGCAGTTTACAGGGCTACACCGGGGAGCTGTTTTTT.

This clone came up a few times. This sequence joins TRBV7-8 and TRBJ2-7; TRBD1 is a possible D gene (6 bases). V lost 6 bases to trimming and J lost 9 bases, with 12 bases between them. The CDR3 totals 11 residues. Germline V gene data show CDR1 as SGHVS and CDR2 as FQNEAQ. CDR3 nucleotides: TGTGCCAGCAGGTACAGGGAAGTGCAGTACTTC. Amino acid sequence: CASRYREVQYF. Together with reference TRBV7-8 and TRBJ2-7, the CDR3 gives the full variable domain: GAGVSQSPRYKVAKRGQDVALRCDPISGHVSLFWYQQALGQGPEFLTYFQNEAQLDKSGLPSDRFFAERPEGSVSTLKIQRTQQEDSAVYLCASRYREVQYFGPGTRLTVT.

This clone came up a few times. Other DNA sequences of this sample code for an identical CDR3. The J gene is TRBJ1-2, the V gene TRBV20-1; unclear D gene. Germline V lookup: CDR1 DFQATT, CDR2 SNEGSKA (reference sequence). Trimming took 7 bases from V and 4 from J, leaving 10 bases between them. This CDR3 spans 11 amino acids. Written as DNA, the CDR3 is TGCAGTGGGGAGGGCGGCTATGGCTACACCTTC. Its protein product is CSGEGGYGYTF.

V gene TRBV9 combines with J gene TRBJ2-1; TRBD2 might be the D (6 bases). V was cut by 3 bases and J by 9 bases, with 22 bases left in between. Germline V gene sequence: CDR1 SGDLS, CDR2 YYNGEE. The CDR3 is 16 residues long. CDR3 amino acids: CASSAPVLGLSGEQFF. CDR3 nucleotides: TGTGCCAGCAGCGCTCCGGTGCTGGGACTGTCGGGTGAGCAGTTCTTC.

The J gene is TRBJ1-3, the V gene TRBV7-9; 7 bases fit TRBD1. Per germline, CDR1 SEHNR and CDR2 FQNEAQ (reference sequence). The trim removed 6 bases at V and 1 base at J, leaving 6 bases unmatched. The length of the CDR3 is 15 residues. In DNA, the CDR3 is TGTGCCAGCAGACGACAGACAGGGTCTGGAAACACCATATATTTT. It translates to CASRRQTGSGNTIYF.

The CDR3 DNA reads TGTGCCAGCAGGAGGGACAGATACAATGAGCAGTTCTTC. Translation gives CASRRDRYNEQFF. This chain connects TRBV7-9 to TRBJ2-1; TRBD1 agrees at 7 bases. Trimming removed 6 bases from V and 4 bases from J; junction bases left unmatched: 3. The CDR3 length is 13 residues. Germline V gene sequence: CDR1 SEHNR, CDR2 FQNEAQ (reference sequence).

On this clone itself: The same CDR3 is also encoded by other DNA sequences in this sample. The chain links TRBV6-5 to TRBJ2-5; D is undetermined. This CDR3 has 10 residues. Germline V CDR1 and CDR2: MNHEY, SVGAGI. The V and J ends lost 9 bases and 3 bases respectively, with 5 bases between them. CDR3 in amino acids: CASREETQYF. CDR3 coding DNA: TGTGCCAGTCGGGAAGAGACCCAGTACTTC.

The chain carries TRBV12-5 and TRBJ2-3; D perhaps matches TRBD2 (5 bases). V lost 5 bases and J 4 bases, leaving 7 bases between the germline ends. CDR1 is LGHNT, CDR2 FRNRAP, per germline. The CDR3 runs 12 residues. The CDR3 loop reads CASGAEADTQYF. CDR3 in DNA: TGTGCTAGTGGTGCGGAGGCAGATACGCAGTATTTT.

The gene calls are TRBV7-9 and TRBJ2-7, with TRBD1 matching over 9 bases. V shed 2 bases and J 3 bases; nucleotides not matched to a gene: 8. Germline V lookup: CDR1 SEHNR, CDR2 FQNEAQ (reference sequence). CDR3 size: 16 residues. The CDR3 sequence is CASSLWGQGVNYEQYF. In nucleotides, the CDR3 is TGTGCCAGCAGCTTATGGGGACAGGGTGTAAACTACGAGCAGTACTTC.

The rearrangement uses TRBV12-5 and TRBJ2-7, with D possibly being TRBD2 (5 bases). Germline V gives CDR1 LGHNT, CDR2 FRNRAP. The germline V and J ends were trimmed by 5 bases and 3 bases, with 17 bases remaining between them. This CDR3 has 15 residues. The CDR3 region is CASGHQRGLDYEQYF. For the CDR3, the DNA is TGTGCTAGTGGTCACCAACGGGGTTTGGACTACGAGCAGTACTTC. Full variable domain (outside the CDR3, taken from reference TRBV12-5 and TRBJ2-7): DARVTQTPRHKVTEMGQEVTMRCQPILGHNTVFWYRQTMMQGLELLAYFRNRAPLDDSGMPKDRFSAEMPDATLATLKIQPSEPRDSAVYFCASGHQRGLDYEQYFGPGTRLTVT.

As for this clone: Within the sample, other DNA sequences also encode this same CDR3. This chain joins TRBV29-1 and TRBJ2-1, with unresolved D. This CDR3 is 11 amino acids long. Germline CDR1 and CDR2: SQVTM and ANQGSEA. Trimming removed 3 bases at V and 4 bases at J, with 4 bases between. In DNA form, the CDR3 reads TGCAGCGTTGATCGGTACAATGAGCAGTTCTTC. It translates to CSVDRYNEQFF.

J is TRBJ1-1 and V is TRBV6-2 or TRBV6-3, with unresolved D. CDR3 length: 14 residues. V lost 0 bases, J lost 4 bases, and 9 bases lay in between. Per the germline V gene, CDR1 is MNHEY and CDR2 is SVGEGT. The CDR3 here is CASSYSAPITEAFF. The DNA for the CDR3 is TGTGCCAGCAGTTACTCAGCACCAATCACTGAAGCTTTCTTT.

This chain joins TRBV7-2 and TRBJ1-5; no reliable D call. This CDR3 contains 12 residues. With 6 bases removed from V and 2 bases from J, the gap between germline ends came to 5 bases. CDR1 is SGHTA and CDR2 is FQGNSA in the germline V gene. CDR3 residues: CASRAGNQPQHF. The CDR3 bases are TGTGCCAGCAGGGCTGGCAATCAGCCCCAGCATTTT.

Comments on this clone: A junction end diverges from the germline sequence, so it may reflect a read error. This chain links TRBV23-1 with TRBJ1-2; the D gene is possibly TRBD1 (5 bases). TRBV23-1 falls under the ORF class, with uncertain function. The CDR3 runs to 13 residues. This chain's CDR3 is CANSSRRQHGYTF. The CDR3 DNA reads as TGCGCCAACAGTTCACGACGACAGCATGGCTACACCTTC.